A single sample is the source of the 9 T cell receptor beta chains below, sequenced in a study of somatic mutations in cytotoxic T cells in rheumatoid arthritis. The protocol was immunoSEQ multiplex PCR, while the TCRdb copy is restricted to in-frame clones and leaves out a portion. The sample has roughly 20,000 clones, 70% to 80% seen once. Material: CD8+ T cells sorted from blood. All receptors come from a man between 60 and 70 years old in good health.

CDR3 sequence (DNA): TGTGCCATCAGGGAGACAGAAGTTAACTATGGCTACACCTTC. Translated, it gives CAIRETEVNYGYTF. The V call is TRBV10-3, the J call TRBJ1-2; perhaps TRBD1 as D (5 bases). The CDR3 is 14 residues long. V was shortened by 6 bases and J by 1 base, with 12 bases between the two germline ends. In germline, CDR1 is ENHRY, CDR2 SYGVKD.

The chain carries TRBV7-2 and TRBJ2-3, with D possibly matching TRBD2 (6 bases). Between the trimmed V and J ends, which lost 8 bases and 9 bases, there was a span of 27 bases. Germline assignment: CDR1 SGHTA and CDR2 FQGNSA. The CDR3 contains 16 residues. CDR3 sequence: CASYFLQRAGAPTQYF. Written as DNA, the CDR3 is TGTGCCAGCTACTTCCTACAAAGAGCGGGCGCCCCAACGCAGTATTTT.

This clone was recorded once. V usage is TRBV27 and J usage is TRBJ2-1; possibly TRBD1 for D (6 bases). Per the germline V gene, CDR1 is MNHEY and CDR2 is SMNVEV (reference sequence). This CDR3 spans 15 amino acids. Deletions cut 5 bases from V and 1 base from J, with 12 bases between. The CDR3 DNA reads as TGTGCCAGCAGTGCCCCCAGGGGTTCCTACAATGAGCAGTTCTTC. Protein sequence: CASSAPRGSYNEQFF.

In this sample, this clone turned up once. The chain combines TRBV6-1 with TRBJ2-1; possible D gene TRBD1, 5 bases. Between the trimmed V and J ends, which lost 5 bases and 7 bases, there was a span of 9 bases. The CDR3 has 12 amino acids. CDR1 and CDR2 from the germline V gene are MNHNS and SASEGT. In DNA form, the CDR3 reads TGTGCCAGCAGTATCACAGGAAATGAGCAGTTCTTC. As protein: CASSITGNEQFF.

This chain connects TRBV14 to TRBJ2-5, with TRBD2 matching 12 bases. Germline CDR1 SGHDN, CDR2 FVKESK. The ends lost 4 bases at V and 1 base at J; junction bases unmatched: 1. The CDR3 sequence is 15 residues long. The CDR3 sequence: CASSPTSGSQETQYF. Here the CDR3 DNA reads TGTGCCAGCAGCCCGACTAGCGGGAGCCAAGAGACCCAGTACTTC. The full variable domain, in which reference TRBV14 and TRBJ2-5 provide the parts outside the CDR3, is EAGVTQFPSHSVIEKGQTVTLRCDPISGHDNLYWYRRVMGKEIKFLLHFVKESKQDESGMPNNRFLAERTGGTYSTLKVQPAELEDSGVYFCASSPTSGSQETQYFGPGTRLLVL.

V and J are TRBV11-2 and TRBJ2-2; 10 bases match TRBD2. This CDR3 has 18 amino acids. The germline V gene encodes CDR1 SGHAT and CDR2 FQNNGV. The V gene end was trimmed by 4 bases and the J gene end by 2 bases; junction bases not matched to a gene: 10. CDR3 sequence reads: CASSSSPRTSGNTGELFF. The CDR3 nucleotides are TGTGCCAGCAGCTCCTCCCCAAGGACTAGCGGAAACACCGGGGAGCTGTTTTTT.

The V and J genes are TRBV28 and TRBJ2-1; D gene uncertain. This CDR3 has 14 amino acids. The V and J ends lost 1 base and 8 bases respectively, with 12 bases between them. Germline values: CDR1 MDHEN, CDR2 SYDVKM. CDR3 bases: TGTGCCAGCAGTTTATCCCGGGTTATCCATGAGCAGTTCTTC. Its translation is CASSLSRVIHEQFF.

This chain connects TRBV13 to TRBJ1-4, with D perhaps matching TRBD1 (5 bases). V lost 3 bases, J lost 6 bases, and 11 bases lay in between. This CDR3 comprises 14 residues. Germline V gene lookup returns CDR1 PRHDT and CDR2 FYEKMQ (reference sequence). In nucleotides, the CDR3 is TGTGCCAGCAGCTTTGGGGGGAATCATGAAAAACTGTTTTTT. This codes for CASSFGGNHEKLFF.

The chain is built from TRBV5-6 and TRBJ2-2; the D gene is possibly TRBD2 (6 bases). Germline CDR1 reads SGHDT; CDR2 reads YYEEEE. The length of the CDR3 is 13 residues. Trimming removed 2 bases at V and 6 bases at J, with 8 bases between. CDR3 sequence reads: CASSLGGPGELFF. CDR3 DNA: TGTGCCAGCAGCTTAGGAGGGCCCGGGGAGCTGTTTTTT.